This is a list of T cell receptor beta chains from one sample in a study of blood T cell repertoires in COVID-19. The assay was immunoSEQ multiplex PCR, and TCRdb's table has in-frame clones only and misses some. Of fewer than 350,000 clones in the sample, roughly 90% were seen once. The sequenced sample consisted of peripheral blood. The receptors were sampled from a woman under 40 with COVID-19, enrolled during active disease. Both conserved end residues are part of each CDR3. D genes are given only for firm matches. Only part of the rows carry a size: once, few, many, or a class if the clone is expanded.

j_gene,len,v_gene,abundance,d_gene,CDR3aa,CDR3nt
TRBJ1-2,12,TRBV2,-,TRBD1,CASSQRQGGYTF,TGTGCCAGCAGTCAACGACAGGGCGGCTACACCTTC
TRBJ2-1,12,TRBV28,-,-,CATTRGLNEQFF,TGTGCCACAACCCGAGGGCTAAATGAGCAGTTCTTC
TRBJ2-5,14,TRBV5-1,few,-,CASSFVAAQETQYF,TGCGCCAGCAGCTTTGTAGCGGCTCAAGAGACCCAGTACTTC
TRBJ2-1,20,TRBV3-1/TRBV3-2,-,TRBD2,CASSQDRRELAGETYNEQFF,TGTGCCAGCAGCCAAGATCGGAGAGAGCTAGCGGGAGAGACCTACAATGAGCAGTTCTTC
TRBJ2-7,14,TRBV6-6,-,TRBD1,CASRPGTGNYEQYF,TGTGCCAGCAGACCCGGGACAGGGAATTACGAGCAGTACTTC
TRBJ1-2,15,TRBV14,once,TRBD1,CASSQRTTGTYGYTF,TGTGCCAGCAGCCAACGAACGACAGGGACCTATGGCTACACCTTC
TRBJ1-4,14,TRBV5-5,once,-,CASSLAWENEKLFF,TGTGCCAGCAGCTTGGCCTGGGAGAATGAAAAACTGTTTTTT
TRBJ1-6,15,TRBV2,few,-,CASKDKSSYNSPLHF,TGTGCCAGCAAAGACAAGAGCTCCTATAATTCACCCCTCCACTTT
TRBJ1-4,14,TRBV3-1/TRBV3-2,-,-,CASSRGEGGGKLFF,TGTGCCAGCAGCCGCGGGGAGGGAGGCGGAAAACTGTTTTTT
TRBJ1-1,12,TRBV2,-,-,CASSEQGTEAFF,TGTGCCAGCAGTGAACAGGGCACTGAAGCTTTCTTT
TRBJ1-5,12,TRBV12-3/TRBV12-4,-,-,CASRVGNQPQHF,TGTGCCAGCAGGGTCGGGAATCAGCCCCAGCATTTT
TRBJ2-1,15,TRBV2,once,TRBD2,CASLTGTSGYNEQFF,TGTGCCAGCCTCACCGGGACTAGCGGCTACAATGAGCAGTTCTTC
TRBJ2-5,13,TRBV28,-,-,CASSFYGQETQYF,TGTGCCAGCAGTTTCTACGGCCAAGAGACCCAGTACTTC